This TCR beta chain was obtained from a study of vaccination and CD4 T cells after COVID-19. At the level of the study: The post-vaccine samples came a median around 71 days after dose two (range 14 to 241).

A word on this clonotype: Its matching antigen is unknown.

Oncomine TCR Beta short-read sequencing was applied to DNA from cultured CD4+ T cells. TCRdb called the PCR reads again in MiXCR, with one record for every CDR3 protein. The profile covers under 30,000 distinct CDR3 sequences, with roughly a third appearing a single time and about 3.7% taken by the ten largest. Findings and limits, study-wide: Researchers report that 304 of 307 vaccine-specific clones in convalescent patients proved spike mono-reactive.

The ends were cut back, 1 base at V and 9 bases at J, with 13 bases in the middle. Germline values: CDR1 DFQATT, CDR2 SNEGSKA (reference sequence). CDR3 length: 13 residues. Noted time point: late sampling 161 to 241 days after vaccination in three convalescent patients. Documented treatment: 10-day PBMC culture with coronavirus spike peptide pools or control peptides (ViraFEST assay). This material consisted of CD4+ T cells from blood, cultured in vitro, taken about 7 months after SARS-CoV-2 vaccination. This sequence joins TRBV20-1 and TRBJ2-1, with a weak D call TRBD1 (5 bases). The sequence came from a human donor who had recovered from COVID-19. CDR3 region: CSARGMWGGEQFF. The CDR3 DNA sequence: TGCAGTGCTAGAGGGATGTGGGGCGGTGAGCAGTTCTTC.